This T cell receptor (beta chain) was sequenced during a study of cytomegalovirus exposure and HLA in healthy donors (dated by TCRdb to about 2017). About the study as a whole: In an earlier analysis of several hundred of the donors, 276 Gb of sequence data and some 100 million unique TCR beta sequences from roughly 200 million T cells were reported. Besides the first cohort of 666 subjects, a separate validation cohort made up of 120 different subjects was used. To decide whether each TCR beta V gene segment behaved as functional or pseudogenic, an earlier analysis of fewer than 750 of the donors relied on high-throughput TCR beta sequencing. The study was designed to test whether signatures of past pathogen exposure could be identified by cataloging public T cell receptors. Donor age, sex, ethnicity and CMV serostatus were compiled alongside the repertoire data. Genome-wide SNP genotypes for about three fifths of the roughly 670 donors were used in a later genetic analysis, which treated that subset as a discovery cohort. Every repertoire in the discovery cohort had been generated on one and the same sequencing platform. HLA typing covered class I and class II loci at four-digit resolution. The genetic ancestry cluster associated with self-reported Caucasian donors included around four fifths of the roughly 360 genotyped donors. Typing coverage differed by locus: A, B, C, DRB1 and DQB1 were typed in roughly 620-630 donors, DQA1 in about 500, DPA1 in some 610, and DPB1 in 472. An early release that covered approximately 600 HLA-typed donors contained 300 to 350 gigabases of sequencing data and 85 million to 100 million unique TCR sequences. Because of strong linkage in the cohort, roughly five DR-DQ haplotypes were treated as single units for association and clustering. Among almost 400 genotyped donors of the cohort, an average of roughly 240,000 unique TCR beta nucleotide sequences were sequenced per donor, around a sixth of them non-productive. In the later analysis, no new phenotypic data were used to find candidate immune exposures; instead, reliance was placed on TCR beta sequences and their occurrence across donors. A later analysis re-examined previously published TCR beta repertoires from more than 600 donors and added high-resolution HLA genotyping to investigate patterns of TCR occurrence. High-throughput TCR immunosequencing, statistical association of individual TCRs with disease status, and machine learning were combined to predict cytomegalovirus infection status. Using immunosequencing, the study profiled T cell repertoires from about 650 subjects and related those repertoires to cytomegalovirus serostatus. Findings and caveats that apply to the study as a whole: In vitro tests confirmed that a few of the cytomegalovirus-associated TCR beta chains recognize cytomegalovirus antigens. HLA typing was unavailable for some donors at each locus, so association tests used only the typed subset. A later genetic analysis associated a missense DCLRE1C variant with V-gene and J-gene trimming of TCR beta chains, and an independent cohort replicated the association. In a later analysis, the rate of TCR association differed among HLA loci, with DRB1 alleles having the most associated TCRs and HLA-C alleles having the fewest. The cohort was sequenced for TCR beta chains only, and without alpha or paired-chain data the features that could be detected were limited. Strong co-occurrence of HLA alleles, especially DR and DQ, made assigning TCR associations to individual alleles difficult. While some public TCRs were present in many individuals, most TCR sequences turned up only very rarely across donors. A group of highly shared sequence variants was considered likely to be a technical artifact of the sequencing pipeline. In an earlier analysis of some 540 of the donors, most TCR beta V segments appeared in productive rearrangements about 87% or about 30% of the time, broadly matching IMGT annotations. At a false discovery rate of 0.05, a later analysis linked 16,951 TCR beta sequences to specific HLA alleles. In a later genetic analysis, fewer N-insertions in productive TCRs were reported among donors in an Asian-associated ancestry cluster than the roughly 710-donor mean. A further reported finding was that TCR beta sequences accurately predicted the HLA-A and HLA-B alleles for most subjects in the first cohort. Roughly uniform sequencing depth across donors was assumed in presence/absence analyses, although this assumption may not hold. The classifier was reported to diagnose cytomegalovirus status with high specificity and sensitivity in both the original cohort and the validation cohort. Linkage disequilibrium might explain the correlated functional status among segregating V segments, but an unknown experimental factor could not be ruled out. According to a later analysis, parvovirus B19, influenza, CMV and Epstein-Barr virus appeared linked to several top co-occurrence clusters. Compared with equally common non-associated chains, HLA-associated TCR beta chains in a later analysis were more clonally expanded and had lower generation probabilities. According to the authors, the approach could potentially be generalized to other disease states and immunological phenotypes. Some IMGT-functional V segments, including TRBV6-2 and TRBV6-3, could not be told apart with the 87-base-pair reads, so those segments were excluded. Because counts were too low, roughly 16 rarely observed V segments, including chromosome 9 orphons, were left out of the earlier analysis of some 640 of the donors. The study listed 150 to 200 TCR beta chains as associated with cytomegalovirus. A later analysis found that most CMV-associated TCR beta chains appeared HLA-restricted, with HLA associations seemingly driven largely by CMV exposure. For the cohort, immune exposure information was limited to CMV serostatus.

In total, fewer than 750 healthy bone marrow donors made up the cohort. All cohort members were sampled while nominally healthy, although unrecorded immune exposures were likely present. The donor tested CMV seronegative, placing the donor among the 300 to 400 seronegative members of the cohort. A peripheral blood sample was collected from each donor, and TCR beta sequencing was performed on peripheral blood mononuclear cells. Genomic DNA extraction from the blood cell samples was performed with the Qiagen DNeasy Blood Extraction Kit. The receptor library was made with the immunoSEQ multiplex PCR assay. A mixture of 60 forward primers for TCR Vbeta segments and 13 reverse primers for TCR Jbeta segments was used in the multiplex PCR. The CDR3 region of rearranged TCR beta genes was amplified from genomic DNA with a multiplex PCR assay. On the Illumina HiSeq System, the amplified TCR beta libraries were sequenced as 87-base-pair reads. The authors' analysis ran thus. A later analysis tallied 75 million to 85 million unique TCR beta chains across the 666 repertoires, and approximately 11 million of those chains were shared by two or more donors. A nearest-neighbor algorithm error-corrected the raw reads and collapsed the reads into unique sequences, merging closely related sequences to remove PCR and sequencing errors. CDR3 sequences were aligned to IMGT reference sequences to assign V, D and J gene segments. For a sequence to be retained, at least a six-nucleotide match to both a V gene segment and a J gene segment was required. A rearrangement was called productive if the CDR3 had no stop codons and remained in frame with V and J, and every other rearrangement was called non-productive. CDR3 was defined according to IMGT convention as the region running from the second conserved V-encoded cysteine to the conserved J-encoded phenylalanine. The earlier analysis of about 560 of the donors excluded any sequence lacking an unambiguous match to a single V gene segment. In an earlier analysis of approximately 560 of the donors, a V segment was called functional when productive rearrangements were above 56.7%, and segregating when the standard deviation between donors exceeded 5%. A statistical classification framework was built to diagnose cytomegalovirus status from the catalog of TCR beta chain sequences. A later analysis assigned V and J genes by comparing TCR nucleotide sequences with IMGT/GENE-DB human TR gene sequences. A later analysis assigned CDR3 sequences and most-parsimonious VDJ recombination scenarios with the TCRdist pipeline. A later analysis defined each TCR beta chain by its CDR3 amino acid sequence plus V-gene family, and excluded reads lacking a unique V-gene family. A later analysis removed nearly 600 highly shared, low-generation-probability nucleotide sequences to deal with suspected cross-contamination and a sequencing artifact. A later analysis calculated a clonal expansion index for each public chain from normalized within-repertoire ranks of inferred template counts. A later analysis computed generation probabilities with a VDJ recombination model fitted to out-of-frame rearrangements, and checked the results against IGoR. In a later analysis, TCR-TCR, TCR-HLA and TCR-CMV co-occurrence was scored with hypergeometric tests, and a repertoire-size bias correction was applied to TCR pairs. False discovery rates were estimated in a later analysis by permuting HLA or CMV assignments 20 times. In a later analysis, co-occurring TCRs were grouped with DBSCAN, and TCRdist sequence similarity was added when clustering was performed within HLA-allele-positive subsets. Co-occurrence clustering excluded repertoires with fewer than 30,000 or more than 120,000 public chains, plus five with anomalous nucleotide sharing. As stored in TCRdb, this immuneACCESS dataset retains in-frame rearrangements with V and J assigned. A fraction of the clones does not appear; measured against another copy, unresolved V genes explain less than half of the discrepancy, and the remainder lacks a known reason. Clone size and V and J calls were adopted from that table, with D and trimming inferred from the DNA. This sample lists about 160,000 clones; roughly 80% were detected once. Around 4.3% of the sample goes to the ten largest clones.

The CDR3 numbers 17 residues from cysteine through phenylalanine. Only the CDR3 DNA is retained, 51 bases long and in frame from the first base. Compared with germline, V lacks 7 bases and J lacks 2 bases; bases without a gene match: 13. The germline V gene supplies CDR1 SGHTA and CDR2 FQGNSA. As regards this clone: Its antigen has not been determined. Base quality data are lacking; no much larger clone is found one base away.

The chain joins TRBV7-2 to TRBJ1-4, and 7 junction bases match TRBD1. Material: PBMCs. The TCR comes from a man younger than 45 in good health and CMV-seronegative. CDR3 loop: CASTDKKGALTNEKLFF. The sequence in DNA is TGTGCCAGCACCGATAAGAAGGGGGCTCTTACTAATGAAAAACTGTTTTTT.